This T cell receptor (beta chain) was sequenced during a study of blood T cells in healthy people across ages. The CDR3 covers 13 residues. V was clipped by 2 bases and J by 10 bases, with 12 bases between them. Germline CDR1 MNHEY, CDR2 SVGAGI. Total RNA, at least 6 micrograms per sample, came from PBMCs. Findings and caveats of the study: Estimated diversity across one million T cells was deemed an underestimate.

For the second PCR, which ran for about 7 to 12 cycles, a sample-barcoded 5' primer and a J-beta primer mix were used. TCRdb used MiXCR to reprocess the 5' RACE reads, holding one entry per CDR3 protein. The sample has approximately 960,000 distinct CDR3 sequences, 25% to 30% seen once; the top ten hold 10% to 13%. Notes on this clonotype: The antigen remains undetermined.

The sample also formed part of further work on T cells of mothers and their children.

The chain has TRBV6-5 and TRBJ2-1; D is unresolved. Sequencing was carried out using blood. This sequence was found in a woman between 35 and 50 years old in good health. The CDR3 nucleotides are TGTGCCAGCAGTTACCCGTCGGTGGGAGAGCAGTTCTTC. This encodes CASSYPSVGEQFF.